A single sample gave rise to the 29 T cell receptor delta chains below, sequenced in a study of gamma-delta T cells after stem cell transplantation. TCRdb fed the RT-PCR reads into CATT to redo clone calling. Among 2,000 or so delta-chain clones listed, around 0.33% were seen once. Sequenced input: gamma-delta T cells. These receptors all come from a human donor. It is not recorded whose cells these are; they may come from a transplant donor.

Judged by abundance, this clone is medium-sized. CDR3: CACDTLTGGPAVYTDKLIF. For the CDR3, the DNA is TGTGCCTGTGACACATTGACTGGGGGACCCGCGGTGTACACCGATAAACTCATCTTT. V is TRDV2 and J is TRDJ1; 9 bases line up with TRDD3. The CDR3 contains 19 residues. V was pared by 1 base and J by 0 bases, with 14 bases of the junction left unmatched. The germline V gene encodes CDR1 GEAIGNYY and CDR2 EKD.

In this sample, this clone is medium-sized. V and J are TRDV2 and TRDJ1; 7 bases are a match to TRDD3. J lost 0 bases, V lost 4 bases, and 7 bases had no gene match. The germline gives CDR1 GEAIGNYY, CDR2 EKD. The CDR3 covers 15 residues. The CDR3, as DNA: TGTGCCTGTGAAAAACTGGGGACCTACACCGATAAACTCATCTTT. Protein product: CACEKLGTYTDKLIF.

This clone has a handful of counts. A read error is possible here, since a much larger clone lies one base away. The chain is built from TRDV2 and TRDJ3; TRDD3 matches 11 bases. The CDR3 is 22 residues long. CDR1 and CDR2 from the germline V gene are GEAIGNYY and EKD. The CDR3 DNA reads as TGTGCCTGTGATACACCAGGTGGGGGATACGCGATGAAGCCCTGGGGCACCCGACAGATGTTTTTC. Amino acid sequence: CACDTPGGGYAMKPWGTRQMFF.

By share, this clone counts as large. The same CDR3 can be traced to other DNA sequences in this sample. The chain uses TRDV1 and TRDJ1; TRDD3 matches 12 bases. The CDR3 is 26 amino acids. CDR1 and CDR2 (germline): TSWWSYY, QGS. Germline trimming cut 0 bases from V and 0 bases from J; bases unmatched to any gene: 29. CDR3 in DNA: TGTGCTCTTGGGGAACTGAGTCTGGCCCCCGGGGACTGGGGGATACTCGAAGGATTACACACCGATAAACTCATCTTT. This encodes CALGELSLAPGDWGILEGLHTDKLIF.

Comment on this clone: Given a far larger clone just one base away, this is likely a sequencing read error. V and J are TRDV2 and TRDJ3; 8 bases line up with TRDD3. This CDR3 spans 20 amino acids. Germline V gives CDR1 GEAIGNYY, CDR2 EKD. CDR3 bases: TGTGCCTGTGACACGGTTGGGGGATCGTCGAGCTCCTGGGACACCCAACAGATGTTTTTC. This translates into CACDTVGGSSSSWDTQQMFF.

By its share, this clone is medium-sized. The junction does not match germline at one end; this may be a read error. Distinct nucleotide sequences in the sample also encode this CDR3. The chain combines TRDV2 with TRDJ1; 9 bases are shared with TRDD3. Looked up from germline, CDR1 is GEAIGNYY and CDR2 is EKD. This CDR3 has 13 amino acids. For the CDR3, the DNA is TGTGCCTGTTTGGGGGATAATAACGATAAACTCATCTTC. Its protein product is CACLGDNNDKLIF.

In the case of this clone: Since a far larger clone is one base different, this is likely a read error. The sample contains more than one DNA sequence encoding this CDR3. The rearrangement links TRDV2 to TRDJ1, with 12 nucleotides matching TRDD3. Germline loops: CDR1 GEAIGNYY, CDR2 EKD. The CDR3 loop spans 18 amino acids. As DNA, the CDR3 is TGTGCCTGTGACCCACTGGGGGATACCCTCCCACACACTGATAAACTCATCTTT. It codes for CACDPLGDTLPHTDKLIF.

With respect to this clone: The protein TCRdb gives is from a much larger clone and does not agree with this DNA's translation at residue 3, likely a read error; the protein shown here comes from the DNA. The CDR3 DNA reads TGTGCCCGTGACACCGTTGGGGGATACTCCGATAAACTCATCTTT. Its protein product is CARDTVGGYSDKLIF. The chain employs TRDV2 and TRDJ1; 10 positions agree with TRDD3. The CDR3 consists of 15 residues. Germline V CDR1 and CDR2: GEAIGNYY, EKD.

The table lists this clone with a few counts. A much larger clone differs from this one at a single base, so this may be a read error. The sample has other DNA sequences that encode this CDR3 too. The V call is TRDV2, the J call TRDJ1, with 8 bases matching TRDD3. Germline CDR1 is GEAIGNYY and CDR2 is EKD. Trimming at V came to 3 bases and at J to 0 bases, leaving 17 bases not matched to a gene. This CDR3 contains 19 residues. The CDR3 bases are TGTGCCTGTGACTCCCTCCTTACTGGGGGGTCACCGTACACCGATAAACTCATCTTT. Amino acid sequence: CACDSLLTGGSPYTDKLIF.

Notes on this clone: A read error may be the cause here, since a much bigger clone is one base away. The chain has TRDV2 and TRDJ3; 9 bases match TRDD3. The J segment lost 0 bases and the V segment lost 0 bases, leaving 8 bases of the junction unmatched. The germline V gene encodes CDR1 GEAIGNYY and CDR2 EKD. The CDR3 contains 20 residues. CDR3 sequence reads: CACDTTTGGLSSWDTRQMFF. DNA for the CDR3: TGTGCCTGTGACACCACGACTGGGGGACTCAGCTCCTGGGACACCCGACAGATGTTTTTC.

This clone appeared a few times. This may stem from a read error, because a much larger clone lies one nucleotide away. The rearrangement uses TRDV2 and TRDJ1; 10 nucleotides line up with TRDD3. There are 20 residues in the CDR3. Germline CDR1 reads GEAIGNYY; CDR2 reads EKD. The CDR3 sequence: CARDRLKGDTLYSYTDKLIF. The CDR3 DNA sequence: TGTGCCCGTGACCGACTTAAGGGGGATACGCTATACTCGTACACCGATAAACTCATCTTT.

Sample share makes this clone medium-sized. The chain employs TRDV2 and TRDJ1; D unclear. Trimming left V 3 bases short and J 0 bases short, with 22 bases between. CDR1 is GEAIGNYY, CDR2 EKD, per germline. The CDR3 spans 18 residues. CDR3 sequence (DNA): TGTGCCTGTGACTCTGTCGGCTATCAAGAGGGCTACACCGATAAACTCATCTTT. This gives the protein CACDSVGYQEGYTDKLIF.

This clone was counted between two and nine times. The protein recorded in TCRdb matches a much larger clone and deviates from this DNA's translation at residue 3, suggesting a read error; the protein here is obtained by translating the DNA. The chain has TRDV2 and TRDJ1; the match to TRDD3 covers 9 bases. Germline CDR1 is GEAIGNYY and CDR2 is EKD. This CDR3 is built from 19 residues. The CDR3 DNA reads TGTGCCCGTGACACTATAACACTGGGGATACGCTCGGGCACCGATAAACTCATCTTT. This encodes CARDTITLGIRSGTDKLIF.

Turning to this clone: A far larger clone differs by one base, so this is likely a read error. This sample also contains other DNA sequences that code for the same CDR3. The genes are TRDV2 and TRDJ1; 10 nucleotides match TRDD3. Germline V gives CDR1 GEAIGNYY, CDR2 EKD. This CDR3 is 19 amino acids long. DNA for the CDR3: TGCGCCTGTGAGCCCGTGGGGGATACCAAAGGTAGAGACACCGATAAACTCATCTTT. It codes for CACEPVGDTKGRDTDKLIF.

This clone was found a few times. It may be a read error: a sequence one base away is much more abundant. Additional DNA sequences in this sample encode the identical CDR3. The CDR3 DNA reads as TGTGCCTGTGACACAGTACTGGGGGACCTCCCCAATAAACTCATCTTT. Protein sequence: CACDTVLGDLPNKLIF. The chain couples TRDV2 to TRDJ1, with TRDD3 matching over 9 bases. V lost 1 base and J lost 6; bases outside the gene matches: 11. The CDR3 runs 16 residues. Looked up from germline, CDR1 is GEAIGNYY and CDR2 is EKD.

Remarks on this clone: A far larger clone is a single base away, which makes a read error likely. The chain joins TRDV2 to TRDJ3; 7 bases align to TRDD3. Looked up from germline, CDR1 is GEAIGNYY and CDR2 is EKD. V lost 3 bases, J lost 2 bases, and 15 bases stayed unmatched. CDR3 length equals 20 residues. The CDR3 reads CACDPAGGSHSPWDTRQMFF. The CDR3 nucleotides are TGTGCCTGTGACCCTGCTGGGGGTTCTCATAGCCCCTGGGACACCCGACAGATGTTTTTC.

As concerns this clone: The translation of this DNA and the TCRdb protein of a much larger clone differ at residue 4, probably owing to a read error; the protein shown here is translated from the DNA. The chain is built from TRDV2 and TRDJ1, with 12 positions matching TRDD3. Germline values: CDR1 GEAIGNYY, CDR2 EKD. The CDR3 contains 17 residues. The CDR3 coding sequence is TGTGCCTGTAACACCTTGAGTACTGGGGGATACAACGATAAACTCATCTTT. Translation: CACNTLSTGGYNDKLIF.

This clone was recorded a few times. The junction departs from germline at one end; a sequencing error may be responsible. The sample has other DNA sequences that encode this CDR3 too. The CDR3 sequence: CACDPVLGDTVLTDKLIF. DNA of the CDR3: TGTGCCTGCGATCCCGTACTGGGGGATACAGTACTCACCGATAAGCTCATCTTT. This chain links TRDV2 with TRDJ1; 12 nucleotides align to TRDD3. The germline V gene has CDR1 GEAIGNYY and CDR2 EKD. The CDR3 totals 18 residues.

With respect to this clone: One base separates it from a far larger clone, so it is likely a read error. The CDR3 spells CACDTVGTRDKLIF. CDR3 DNA: TGTGCCTGTGACACCGTCGGGACACGCGATAAACTCATCTTT. The chain has TRDV2 and TRDJ1; D remains unclear. The CDR3 totals 14 residues. Trimming cost V 0 bases and J 4 bases, with 11 bases left between them. In germline, CDR1 is GEAIGNYY, CDR2 EKD.

This clone is labeled large. Different DNA sequences within this sample yield the same CDR3. V and J are TRDV2 and TRDJ1, with 9 bases fitting TRDD3. The length of the CDR3 is 16 residues. Germline assignment: CDR1 GEAIGNYY and CDR2 EKD. V gave up 1 base and J gave up 6 bases; unmatched junction bases: 11. The CDR3 region is CACDTVLGDLPNKLIF. The CDR3 nucleotides read TGTGCCTGTGACACAGTACTGGGGGACCTCCCTAATAAACTCATCTTT.

In the case of this clone: Given a far larger clone just one base away, this is likely a sequencing read error. In the same sample, other DNA sequences code for this CDR3. The CDR3, as DNA: TGTGCCTGCGACACCGTAGGTGGGGGATTAGACACCGATAAACTCATCTTT. This translates into CACDTVGGGLDTDKLIF. The chain employs TRDV2 and TRDJ1, with TRDD3 matching over 8 bases. Per the germline V gene, CDR1 is GEAIGNYY and CDR2 is EKD. This CDR3 contains 17 residues.

This clone turned up a few times. This may arise from a read error, as a much more abundant clone is one base away. The rearrangement links TRDV2 to TRDJ1; D gene uncertain. Trimming took 3 bases from V and 1 from J, leaving 17 bases between them. This CDR3 contains 16 residues. Looked up from germline, CDR1 is GEAIGNYY and CDR2 is EKD. DNA for the CDR3: TGTGCCTGTGACGCCGTAGGGACACCCTCCACCGATAAACTCATCTTT. This encodes CACDAVGTPSTDKLIF.

By sample fraction, this clone is medium-sized. The chain couples TRDV2 to TRDJ3; tentatively, D is TRDD3 (5 bases). Per the germline V gene, CDR1 is GEAIGNYY and CDR2 is EKD. V was trimmed by 0 bases and J by 0 bases, leaving 11 bases between them. CDR3 length: 18 residues. Here the CDR3 reads CACDTQWGSSWDTRQMFF. The CDR3 DNA follows: TGTGCCTGTGACACCCAGTGGGGAAGCTCCTGGGACACCCGACAGATGTTTTTC.

Only a few counts were recorded for this clone. The mismatch at residue 10 between this DNA's translation and the TCRdb protein of a much larger clone likely reflects a read error; the protein shown is translated from the DNA. The chain recombines TRDV2 with TRDJ2, with 10 bases matching TRDD3. V shed 3 bases, J shed 4 bases, and the junction held 10 bases outside the gene matches. Germline V CDR1 and CDR2: GEAIGNYY, EKD. This CDR3 has 17 amino acids. The CDR3 is CACDRLLGDAGTAQLFF. The CDR3 nucleotides read TGTGCCTGTGACCGATTACTGGGGGATGCCGGGACAGCACAACTCTTCTTT.

This clone was observed a handful of times. A far larger clone is one nucleotide away, so this likely arose from a read error. The chain has TRDV2 and TRDJ1, with 12 bases fitting TRDD3. Unmatched junction bases numbered 23, after V lost 3 bases and J lost 4 bases. CDR1 is GEAIGNYY and CDR2 is EKD in the germline V gene. This CDR3 contains 21 residues. Here the CDR3 reads CACDPLGDTRGKGIYSDKLIF. CDR3 nucleotides: TGTGCCTGTGACCCTCTGGGGGATACGCGTGGGAAAGGGATTTACAGCGATAAACTCATCTTT.

In its sample, this clone ranks as medium-sized. Since a far larger clone is one base different, this is likely a read error. The CDR3 loop is CACDALTLQNTDKLIF. Written as DNA, the CDR3 is TGTGCCTGTGACGCCCTTACCCTTCAAAACACCGATAAACTCATCTTT. The chain uses TRDV2 and TRDJ1, with TRDD2 as a possible D gene (5 bases). Trimming removed 3 bases at V and 0 bases at J, with 16 bases between. The germline CDR1 and CDR2 sequences are GEAIGNYY and EKD. This CDR3 is built from 16 residues.

For this clone: The TCRdb protein comes from a much larger clone and disagrees with this DNA's translation at residue 13, likely due to a read error; the protein given here is derived from the DNA. This chain connects TRDV2 to TRDJ1; 12 nucleotides align to TRDD3. The CDR3 length is 15 residues. CDR1 and CDR2 from the germline V gene are GEAIGNYY and EKD. DNA of the CDR3: TGTGCCTGTGACCCACTGGGGGATACCCGGGGTAAACCCATCTTT. This gives the protein CACDPLGDTRGKPIF.

With regard to this clone: A far more abundant clone sits one base away, making this likely a read error. The sample has other DNA sequences that encode this CDR3 too. This chain links TRDV2 with TRDJ1; D not certain. Trimming took off 0 bases at V and 0 bases at J, with 22 bases between the two ends. From germline, CDR1 is GEAIGNYY and CDR2 EKD. CDR3 length equals 19 residues. The chain's CDR3 is CACDTVRSGGDLDTDKLIF. CDR3 coding DNA: TGTGCCTGTGACACCGTCCGGTCTGGTGGAGACCTTGACACCGATAAACTCATCTTT.

Sample share makes this clone medium-sized. The chain uses TRDV2 and TRDJ1; 7 bases map to TRDD3. CDR3 size: 18 residues. V was clipped by 0 bases and J by 0 bases; unmatched bases: 12. CDR1 is GEAIGNYY and CDR2 is EKD in the germline V gene. DNA of the CDR3: TGTGCCTGTGACACCGTGGATACGAGGGTATCCAACACCGATAAACTCATCTTT. This encodes CACDTVDTRVSNTDKLIF.